These 11 T cell receptor beta chains came from one sample sequenced in a study of blood T cell repertoires in COVID-19. TCRdb's table, derived via immunoSEQ multiplex PCR, lists solely in-frame clones and lacks some. The data contain roughly 250,000 clones, approximately 90% of them seen just once; the ten biggest clones take up around 6%. Material: PBMCs or T cells enriched from blood (not recorded which). These receptors were collected from a woman aged 30 to 39 with acute COVID-19.

In this sample, this clone turned up once. The rearrangement links TRBV29-1 to TRBJ1-1, with unresolved D. Germline CDR1 and CDR2: SQVTM and ANQGSEA. CDR3 length: 15 amino acids. V gave up 4 bases and J gave up 0 bases, with 15 bases separating them. In DNA, the CDR3 is TGCAGCGTTGGCGGTGCGGGCGCGCTGAACACTGAAGCTTTCTTT. This encodes CSVGGAGALNTEAFF. Full variable domain (remainder filled in from reference TRBV29-1 and TRBJ1-1): SAVISQKPSRDICQRGTSLTIQCQVDSQVTMMFWYRQQPGQSLTLIATANQGSEATYESGFVIDKFPISRPNLTFSTLTVSNMSPEDSSIYLCSVGGAGALNTEAFFGQGTRLTVV.

As DNA, the CDR3 is TGTGCCAGCTCACCCTACAGGGGATACACTGAAGCTTTCTTT. Translating it yields CASSPYRGYTEAFF. The chain links TRBV18 to TRBJ1-1; 7 bases line up with TRBD1. CDR3 size: 14 residues. Trimming removed 3 bases from V and 3 bases from J; junction bases left unmatched: 4. From germline, CDR1 is KGHSH and CDR2 LQKENI.

This clone was detected once. The J gene is TRBJ2-1, the V gene TRBV7-6; TRBD2 matches 9 bases. V trimming: 1 base; J trimming: 2 bases; junction bases outside the gene matches: 6. Germline-derived CDR1 and CDR2 are SGHVS and FNYEAQ. The CDR3 runs 17 residues. This CDR3 is CASSLEASGVAYNEQFF. CDR3 bases: TGTGCCAGCAGCTTAGAAGCTAGCGGGGTAGCCTACAATGAGCAGTTCTTC.

The chain recombines TRBV30 with TRBJ2-7, with 10 positions matching TRBD1. The CDR3 has 14 amino acids. Germline V gene data show CDR1 as GTSNPN and CDR2 as SVGIG (reference sequence). V lost 8 bases to trimming and J lost 8 bases; unmatched junction nucleotides: 15. The CDR3 sequence: CAGSRDRGYRKQYF. The CDR3 nucleotides are TGTGCCGGGTCGAGGGACAGGGGTTATCGGAAGCAGTACTTC.

The chain couples TRBV5-1 to TRBJ2-3; D is unclear. The CDR3 contains 14 residues. CDR1 is SGHRS, CDR2 YFSETQ, per germline. Trimming cost V 0 bases and J 0 bases, with 5 bases left between them. Here the CDR3 DNA reads TGCGCCAGCAGCTTGGGGCACAGCACAGATACGCAGTATTTT. Protein sequence: CASSLGHSTDTQYF.

The chain uses TRBV5-4 and TRBJ2-5, with D perhaps TRBD1 (5 bases). Trimming left V 6 bases short and J 4 bases short, with 13 bases between. Germline loops: CDR1 SGHNT, CDR2 YYREEE (reference sequence). The CDR3 runs to 13 residues. In DNA, the CDR3 is TGTGCCAGCACCTCACGACAGTCAGAGACCCAGTACTTC. This sequence encodes CASTSRQSETQYF.

The V and J genes are TRBV28 and TRBJ1-6; D unclear. Germline CDR1 MDHEN, CDR2 SYDVKM. V lost 5 bases, J lost 14 bases, and 16 bases lay in between. The CDR3 runs 13 residues. CDR3 residues: CASSTPGKVTLHF. The DNA for the CDR3 is TGTGCCAGCAGTACCCCCGGGAAAGTCACCCTCCACTTT.

As DNA, the CDR3 is TGTGCCAGCAGCCTCCTTAGACAGGGAAACCCGAACACCGGGGAGCTGTTTTTT. Amino acid sequence: CASSLLRQGNPNTGELFF. This chain links TRBV11-2 with TRBJ2-2, with 7 bases matching TRBD1. The V segment lost 5 bases and the J segment 0 bases; nucleotides outside the gene matches: 12. CDR1 is SGHAT and CDR2 is FQNNGV in the germline V gene. The CDR3 length is 18 residues. Filled out from reference TRBV11-2 and TRBJ2-2, the complete variable domain reads EAGVAQSPRYKIIEKRQSVAFWCNPISGHATLYWYQQILGQGPKLLIQFQNNGVVDDSQLPKDRFSAERLKGVDSTLKIQPAKLEDSAVYLCASSLLRQGNPNTGELFFGEGSRLTVL.

The chain links TRBV24-1 to TRBJ1-1; D gene unclear. The CDR3 runs 14 residues. Germline V CDR1 and CDR2: KGHDR, SFDVKD. V was clipped by 4 bases and J by 3 bases, with 11 bases between them. The CDR3 DNA reads as TGTGCCACCAGTGACCCCCCTACAGACACTGAAGCTTTCTTT. As protein: CATSDPPTDTEAFF.

This clone has a handful of counts. V is TRBV18 and J is TRBJ2-1; 9 bases fit TRBD2. CDR3 length equals 16 residues. Germline V gene lookup returns CDR1 KGHSH and CDR2 LQKENI. V shed 0 bases, J shed 10 bases, and the junction held 10 bases outside the gene matches. The CDR3 coding sequence is TGTGCCAGCTCACCACCGTTGGGCGGGGGGGCCTTAGAGCAGTTCTTC. As protein: CASSPPLGGGALEQFF.

J is TRBJ1-4 and V is TRBV2; 9 nucleotides align to TRBD1. Trimming removed 4 bases from V and 6 bases from J; junction bases left unmatched: 3. The CDR3 covers 14 residues. The germline CDR1 and CDR2 sequences are SNHLY and FYNNEI. Written as DNA, the CDR3 is TGTGCCAGCAGTGGACAGGGGGTCTATGAAAAACTGTTTTTT. Encoded protein: CASSGQGVYEKLFF.